These T cell receptor beta chains were read from a single sample in a study of blood T cell repertoires in COVID-19. The assay was immunoSEQ multiplex PCR, and TCRdb's table has in-frame clones only and misses some. The sample consists of about 200,000 clones, 84% of them appearing once. Source material: peripheral blood. The receptors shown here come from a human donor in a cohort sampled during active COVID-19. The CDR3 runs from the conserved cysteine through the conserved F or W. A D gene is named only where the DNA matches it firmly. A clone size is listed for some rows: how often the clone was seen (once, few, many), or a class if it is expanded.

j_gene	d_gene	v_gene	abundance	CDR3nt	CDR3aa
TRBJ2-7	NA	TRBV30	few	TGTGCCTGGAGTCTGGCGGGACCCTACGAGCAGTACTTC	CAWSLAGPYEQYF
TRBJ2-1	NA	TRBV27	many	TGTGCCAGCAGTTTTGACAGATACAATGAGCAGTTCTTC	CASSFDRYNEQFF
TRBJ2-7	TRBD2	TRBV11-2	NA	TGTGCCAGCAGCTACCGACTAGCGGGAGTGGGGGAGCAGTACTTC	CASSYRLAGVGEQYF
TRBJ1-1	NA	TRBV15	once	TGTGCCACCAGCAGATCCCGGGGCACTGAAGCTTTCTTT	CATSRSRGTEAFF
TRBJ2-1	NA	TRBV28	NA	TGTGCCAGCAGTCCCATCAGGGGGGTCTACAATGAGCAGTTCTTC	CASSPIRGVYNEQFF
TRBJ2-4	TRBD2	TRBV11-2	once	TGTGCCAGCAGCTTTATGGCTAGCGGGGAGTTTTCAGCCAAAAACATTCAGTACTTC	CASSFMASGEFSAKNIQYF
TRBJ2-7	TRBD1	TRBV7-9	NA	TGTGCCAGCAGCTTGGGGACAGAACCGTACGAGCAGTACTTC	CASSLGTEPYEQYF
TRBJ2-7	NA	TRBV19	NA	TGTGCCAGTAGTCTCCGGTGGACAACCTACGAGCAGTACTTC	CASSLRWTTYEQYF
TRBJ2-7	TRBD1	TRBV28	NA	TGTGCCAGCAGTACGGGACAGGGGACTTACGAGCAGTACTTC	CASSTGQGTYEQYF
TRBJ2-1	TRBD1	TRBV2	NA	TGTGCCAGCAGGACCGGGACAGGGGGCTACAATGAGCAGTTCTTC	CASRTGTGGYNEQFF
TRBJ1-2	TRBD1	TRBV28	NA	TGTGCCAGCAGTTCTCCGGACAGGGACTATGGCTACACCTTC	CASSSPDRDYGYTF
TRBJ2-7	TRBD2	TRBV11-2	NA	TGTGCCAGCAGCTTGCCGGGACTAGCGGGAGACGAGCAGTACTTC	CASSLPGLAGDEQYF
TRBJ1-2	TRBD1	TRBV3-1/TRBV3-2	NA	TGTGCCAGCGGGACAGGGGGCGCAGGCTACACCTTC	CASGTGGAGYTF
TRBJ2-7	TRBD1	TRBV5-6	NA	TGTGCCAGCAGCTTGGGACCCACAGGGGTCCTTTCTTCCTACGAGCAGTACTTC	CASSLGPTGVLSSYEQYF
TRBJ2-3	NA	TRBV2	NA	TGTGCCAGCAGCCGTCGGGAACTAGGAGGAGATACGCAGTATTTT	CASSRRELGGDTQYF
TRBJ2-1	TRBD2	TRBV5-4	few	TGTGCCAGCAGCCGGGGACTAGCGGTCTATAGCTCCTACAATGAGCAGTTCTTC	CASSRGLAVYSSYNEQFF
TRBJ1-2	NA	TRBV24-1	once	TGTGCCACCAGTGATTTTTTGGGGGCTGGGGGCTACACCTTC	CATSDFLGAGGYTF
TRBJ1-4	TRBD1	TRBV28	NA	TGTGCCAGCAGTTGGGGACAGGAGTTTAATGAAAAACTGTTTTTT	CASSWGQEFNEKLFF
TRBJ2-1	TRBD2	TRBV28	once	TGTGCCAGCAGCTCACATATACCGACTAGCGGGAGGGCCATCTCCTACAATGAGCAGTTCTTC	CASSSHIPTSGRAISYNEQFF
TRBJ1-1	TRBD1	TRBV7-9	NA	TGTGCCAGCAGGCCCGGACAGGGGTATGTCGGCACTGAAGCTTTCTTT	CASRPGQGYVGTEAFF
TRBJ2-1	TRBD2	TRBV6-5	NA	TGTGCCAGCAGTTACGACCCCAGCGGGAGAGGCAATGAGCAGTTCTTC	CASSYDPSGRGNEQFF
TRBJ1-6	TRBD1	TRBV30	NA	TGTGCCTGGGGCGGACAGGGAGCCTCACCCCTCCACTTT	CAWGGQGASPLHF
TRBJ1-4	NA	TRBV12-2	NA	TGTGCAAGTCGCTTAGGGCTAGGTGGTCTCGCGCGCAGCCATGCAACTAATGAAAAACTGTTTTTT	CASRLGLGGLARSHATNEKLFF
TRBJ1-4	NA	TRBV5-1	NA	TGCGCCAGCAGCTTGGGGTCAGGGGTAGAAAAACTGTTTTTT	CASSLGSGVEKLFF
TRBJ2-7	TRBD1	TRBV28	NA	TGTGCCAGCAAAGTCGGGACAGACGCCAGCTACGAGCAGTACTTC	CASKVGTDASYEQYF
TRBJ2-5	TRBD2	TRBV28	NA	TGTGCCAGCAGTTTAAACCCCGTGACTAGCGGGAGGGCCTTGGAGACCCAGTACTTC	CASSLNPVTSGRALETQYF
TRBJ2-3	NA	TRBV7-9	NA	TGTGCCAGCAGCTTAGGGAGCGGAGGGGTGCCAGATACGCAGTATTTT	CASSLGSGGVPDTQYF
TRBJ2-3	TRBD2	TRBV4-1	once	TGCGCCAGCAGCCAGGGGAGCCGACTAGCGGGGGATGCCACAGATACGCAGTATTTT	CASSQGSRLAGDATDTQYF
TRBJ1-1	NA	TRBV28	NA	TGTGCCAGCAATATCCCCGCCGGTTTCCAGAACACTGAAGCTTTCTTT	CASNIPAGFQNTEAFF
TRBJ2-1	TRBD2	TRBV24-1	NA	TGTGCCACCAGTGATTCTATGACTAGCGGACCGGGTGTTGAGCAGTTCTTC	CATSDSMTSGPGVEQFF
TRBJ1-5	NA	TRBV12-3/TRBV12-4	NA	TGTGCCAGCAGTTACCTAACTCAGCCCCAGCATTTT	CASSYLTQPQHF
TRBJ2-2	NA	TRBV24-1	NA	TGTGCCGCCGGACAGATAAACACCGGGGAGCTGTTTTTT	CAAGQINTGELFF
TRBJ1-1	TRBD1	TRBV25-1	once	TGTGCCAGCAGTGCTGTGGACAGGGATAACACTGAAGCTTTCTTT	CASSAVDRDNTEAFF
TRBJ2-1	TRBD2	TRBV30	NA	TGTGCCTGGAGGGGGACTAGCGGGAGTGGGCGGTCCTACAATGAGCAGTTCTTC	CAWRGTSGSGRSYNEQFF
TRBJ1-5	TRBD1	TRBV19	few	TGTGCCAGTAGTACCACTGCACGACAGGGGGGCTTTTATAATCAGCCCCAGCATTTT	CASSTTARQGGFYNQPQHF
TRBJ2-7	TRBD2	TRBV28	NA	TGTGCCAGCAATCAACTAGCGGGTGGATCCTACGAGCAGTACTTC	CASNQLAGGSYEQYF
TRBJ1-5	TRBD1	TRBV4-1	NA	TGCGCCAGCAGCCAAGATCTTAAGACAGGGGGCGATCAGCCCCAGCATTTT	CASSQDLKTGGDQPQHF